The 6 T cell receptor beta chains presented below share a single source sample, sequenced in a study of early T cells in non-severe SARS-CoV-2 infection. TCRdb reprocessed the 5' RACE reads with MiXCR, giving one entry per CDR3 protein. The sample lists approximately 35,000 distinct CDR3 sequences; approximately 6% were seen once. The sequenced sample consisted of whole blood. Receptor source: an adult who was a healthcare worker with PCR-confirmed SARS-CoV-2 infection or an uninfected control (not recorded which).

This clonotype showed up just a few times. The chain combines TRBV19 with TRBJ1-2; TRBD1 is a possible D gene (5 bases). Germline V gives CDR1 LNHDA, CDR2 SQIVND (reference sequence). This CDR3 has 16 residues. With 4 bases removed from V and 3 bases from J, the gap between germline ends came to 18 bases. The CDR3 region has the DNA TGTGCCAGTAGTAGTCGTCGGGGCGCGCTAGACTATGGCTACACCTTC. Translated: CASSSRRGALDYGYTF.

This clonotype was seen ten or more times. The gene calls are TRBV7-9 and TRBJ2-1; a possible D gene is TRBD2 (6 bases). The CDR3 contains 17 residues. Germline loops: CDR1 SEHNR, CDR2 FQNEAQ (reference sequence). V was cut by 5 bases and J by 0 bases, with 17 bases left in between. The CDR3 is CASSPKGTGSSYNEQFF. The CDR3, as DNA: TGTGCCAGCAGCCCAAAAGGGACCGGGAGCTCCTACAATGAGCAGTTCTTC.

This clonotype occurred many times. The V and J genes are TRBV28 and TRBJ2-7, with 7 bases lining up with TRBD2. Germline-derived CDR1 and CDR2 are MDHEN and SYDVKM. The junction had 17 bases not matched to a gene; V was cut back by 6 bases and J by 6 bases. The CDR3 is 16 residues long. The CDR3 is CASSPAGITGGPEQYF. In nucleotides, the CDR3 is TGTGCCAGCAGCCCCGCTGGTATAACGGGAGGTCCCGAGCAGTACTTC.

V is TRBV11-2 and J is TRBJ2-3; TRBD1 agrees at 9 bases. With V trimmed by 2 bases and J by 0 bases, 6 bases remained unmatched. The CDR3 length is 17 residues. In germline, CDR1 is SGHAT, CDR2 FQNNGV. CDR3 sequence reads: CASSLPRGQGSTDTQYF. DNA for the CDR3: TGTGCCAGCAGCTTACCCCGTGGACAGGGGAGCACAGATACGCAGTATTTT.

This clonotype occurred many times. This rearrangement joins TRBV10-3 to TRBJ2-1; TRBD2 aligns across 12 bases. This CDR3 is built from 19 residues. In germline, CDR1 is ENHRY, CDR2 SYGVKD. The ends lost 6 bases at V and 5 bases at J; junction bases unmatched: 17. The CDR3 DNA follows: TGTGCCATCAGCTCGCCTCTAGCGGGAGGGGAGGGGCTAGACAATGAGCAGTTCTTC. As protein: CAISSPLAGGEGLDNEQFF.

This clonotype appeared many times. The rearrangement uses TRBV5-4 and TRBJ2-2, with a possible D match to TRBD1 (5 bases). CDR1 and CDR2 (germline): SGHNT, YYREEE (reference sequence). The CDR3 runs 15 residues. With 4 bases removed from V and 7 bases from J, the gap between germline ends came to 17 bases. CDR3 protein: CASSHDSSSDGELFF. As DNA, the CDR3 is TGTGCCAGCAGCCATGACAGCTCTTCGGACGGGGAGCTGTTTTTT.